The 2 T cell receptor beta chains presented below share a single source sample, sequenced in a study of vaccination effects on CD4 cells after COVID-19. For these TCRs, the target antigens are not known. Clones were sequenced by immunoSEQ multiplex PCR, and TCRdb holds only the in-frame ones, with some missing. The profile shows around 32,000 clones, 72% of them singletons. The ViraFEST assay expanded antigen-specific CD4+ T cells with viral peptide pools before sequencing. Researchers isolated CD4+ T cells once approximately ten days of culture had elapsed. It was two doses of either the BNT162b2 or mRNA-1273 vaccine that participants received. Sequenced material: CD4+ T cells from PBMCs cultured with HCoV-229E spike peptides, taken after COVID-19 vaccination. The receptors originated from a human donor who received a COVID-19 vaccine.

The chain is built from TRBV5-6 and TRBJ1-5, with 7 bases matching TRBD1. The length of the CDR3 is 15 residues. The germline V gene has CDR1 SGHDT and CDR2 YYEEEE. Germline trimming cut 3 bases from V and 4 bases from J; bases unmatched to any gene: 7. The CDR3 spells CASSSRGGGNQPQHF. DNA of the CDR3: TGTGCCAGCAGCTCCAGGGGGGGAGGTAATCAGCCCCAGCATTTT. The entire variable domain, with the rest obtained from reference TRBV5-6 and TRBJ1-5, is as follows: DAGVTQSPTHLIKTRGQQVTLRCSPKSGHDTVSWYQQALGQGPQFIFQYYEEEERQRGNFPDRFSGHQFPNYSSELNVNALLLGDSALYLCASSSRGGGNQPQHFGDGTRLSIL.

The CDR3 region is CASSYSQETQYF. DNA of the CDR3: TGCGCCAGCAGCTATTCTCAAGAGACCCAGTACTTC. The chain couples TRBV5-1 to TRBJ2-5; D ambiguous. Germline V gives CDR1 SGHRS, CDR2 YFSETQ. The CDR3 consists of 12 residues. Trimming shortened V by 3 bases and J by 2 bases, and 5 bases separated the two germline ends.